This TCR beta chain derives from a study of T cell responses to AZD1222 COVID-19 vaccine (dated by TCRdb to the early 2020s). A note on the overall study: AZD1222 recipients with second doses at about 4 weeks or about 12 weeks were pooled, because spike-specific TCR depth and breadth did not differ between schedules. Enrollment into the trials was organized by age into subgroups of 18-55, 56-69 and 70-plus years, and those subgroups contained roughly 140, 27 and 60 TCR-sequenced participants, respectively. A total of about 240 trial participants underwent TCR sequencing, of whom 207 received two doses of AZD1222 and some 26 received two doses of the MenACWY control vaccine.

The CDR3 runs 15 amino acids, cysteine and phenylalanine included. The CDR3 DNA has 45 bases and is translated from base 1. From the germline V gene, CDR1 is SGHDT and CDR2 is YYEEEE. Germline trimming amounts to 5 bases on V and 5 bases on J, with 11 as the count of junction bases outside the gene matches. The time point label, as the study defines it: baseline before first vaccination. Vaccinee samples came from UK trials COV001 and COV002, including a single-blind randomized controlled phase 2/3 trial of AZD1222 (ChAdOx1 nCoV-19) in healthy adults. For TCRbeta chain sequencing, PBMC samples were collected from trial participants at day 0 and at day 28 after the second dose. On the study overall, not on this receptor specifically: The vaccine-associated CD4 TCRs covered the entire spike protein, and the dominant responses fell in regions 160-218 and 743-854. Because no samples from the day 14 peak response were available, repertoires could be characterized only after the peak T cell response. A significant rise in spike-specific TCR breadth and depth was observed after two AZD1222 doses relative to day 0 and relative to MenACWY recipients. Most participants were white British and females outnumbered males, and the authors suggested that clonal diversity may have been underestimated. Reportedly, close to half of the unique spike-specific TCRs recognized epitopes lying outside the regions that are mutated in the B.1.351 and B.1.1.7 variants. In the small 56-69-year group, the increase in depth fell short of significance, most likely because of low power. Conclusions about previously exposed vaccinees are limited, since just 6 or 7 AZD1222 recipients were seropositive for SARS-CoV-2 at baseline.

For this clone: Its antigen target is currently unknown. No much larger clonotype is one base removed from it; base qualities were not supplied.

The CDR3 regions of human TCRbeta chains were analyzed by immunosequencing. As for the original processing: TCRs in the repertoires were matched against a reference library of SARS-CoV-2-specific TCRs that had been generated with the MIRA antigen-specificity platform. Breadth was defined as the fraction of unique TCRs that were SARS-CoV-2-associated, and depth was defined as the fraction of total T cells that were SARS-CoV-2-associated. Each spike-specific TCR was assigned to its reactive spike region and to a CD4 or CD8 class using the MIRA data. Log10-transformed breadth and depth values were compared by one-way ANOVA with Sidak's multiple comparisons tests. This immuneACCESS table, as held by TCRdb, lists in-frame sequences with V and J called but not all clones. Of the missing ones, under half trace to an unresolved V gene in checked studies; the others have no known cause. The DNA was the basis for D and trimming; V, J and clone size are from that table. The sample yields 150,000 to 200,000 clones; 85% to 90% were counted once. The ten biggest clones cover about 8% of the sample.

This receptor was identified in an adult in good health. The sample was peripheral blood, taken on day 0 of AZD1222 vaccination. This sequence uses TRBV5-6 and TRBJ2-7; 9 nucleotides in the junction match TRBD1. DNA sequence: TGTGCCAGCAGACATATACAGGGGGCAATTCACGAGCAGTACTTC. Protein translation: CASRHIQGAIHEQYF.